This T cell receptor (beta chain) was captured by sequencing in a study of blood T cell repertoires in COVID-19. Looking at the study overall: COVID-19 samples from acute and convalescent phases originated in the United States, Italy and Spain.

CDR1 and CDR2 from the germline V gene are SGHDT and YYEEEE. CDR3 size: 14 residues. V lost 7 bases and J lost 2, with 15 bases in between. Per the original data handling: Amplification of reference gene primers provided the estimated nucleated cell counts. The method was immunoSEQ multiplex PCR; TCRdb's version includes in-frame clones alone and lacks a portion of them. V, J and clone size reflect that table, while D and trimming were determined from the DNA. The data show over 150,000 clones, with around 85% seen just once and roughly 0.62% held by the top ten. The receptor comes from a man aged 55 to 70 with COVID-19, enrolled during active disease. The chain couples TRBV5-6 to TRBJ1-1; possible D gene TRBD1, 6 bases. Material for sequencing was peripheral blood. CDR3 sequence (DNA): TGTGCCAGCCGCCTCCCGGGACACAACACTGAAGCTTTCTTT. Its protein product is CASRLPGHNTEAFF.